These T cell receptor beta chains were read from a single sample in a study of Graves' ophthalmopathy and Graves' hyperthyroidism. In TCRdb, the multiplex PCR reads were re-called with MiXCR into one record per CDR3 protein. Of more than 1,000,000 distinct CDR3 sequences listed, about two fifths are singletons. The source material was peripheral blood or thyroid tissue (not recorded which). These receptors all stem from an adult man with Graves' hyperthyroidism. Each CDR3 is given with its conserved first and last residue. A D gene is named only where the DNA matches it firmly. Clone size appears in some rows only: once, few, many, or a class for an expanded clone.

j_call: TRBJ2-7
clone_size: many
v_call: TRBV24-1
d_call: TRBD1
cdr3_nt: TGTGCCACCAATTGTCATCCCGGGACAGGGGCCGTCCACGAGCAGTACTTC
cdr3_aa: CATNCHPGTGAVHEQYF

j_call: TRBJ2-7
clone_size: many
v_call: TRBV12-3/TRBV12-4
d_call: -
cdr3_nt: TGTGCCTCTGCCCCAGGCCCCTACGAGCAGTACTTC
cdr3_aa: CASAPGPYEQYF

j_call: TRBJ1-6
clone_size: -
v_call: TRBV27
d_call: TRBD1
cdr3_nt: TGTGCCACCCGGACAGGGACTTCACCCCTCCACTTT
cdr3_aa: CATRTGTSPLHF

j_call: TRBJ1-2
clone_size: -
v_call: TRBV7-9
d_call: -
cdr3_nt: -
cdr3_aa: CASSFYICSARKQATGGYTF

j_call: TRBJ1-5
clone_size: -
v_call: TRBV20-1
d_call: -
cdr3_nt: TGCAGTGCCAGTCGGGACGGTGAGCAGCCCCAGCATTTT
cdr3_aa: CSASRDGEQPQHF

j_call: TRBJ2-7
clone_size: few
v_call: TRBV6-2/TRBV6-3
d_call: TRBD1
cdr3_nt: TGTGCCAGCAGCCGCCTAACAGGGGTAGGCAGCCACGAGCAGTACTTC
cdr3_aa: CASSRLTGVGSHEQYF

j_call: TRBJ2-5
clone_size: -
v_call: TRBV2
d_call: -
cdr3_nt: TGTGCCAGCAGTAAGTGGGGGGCCCAAGAGACCCAGTACTTC
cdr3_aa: CASSKWGAQETQYF

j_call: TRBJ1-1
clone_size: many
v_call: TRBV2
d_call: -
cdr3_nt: TGTGCCTCAGCGTTGTCAGAGCCCCCCTGGGCTGAAGCTTTCTTT
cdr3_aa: CASALSEPPWAEAFF

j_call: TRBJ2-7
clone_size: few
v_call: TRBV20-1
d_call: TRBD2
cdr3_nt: TGCAGTGCTAGTCGTGGTAGCGGGGGTGGGCAGTACTTC
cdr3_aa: CSASRGSGGGQYF

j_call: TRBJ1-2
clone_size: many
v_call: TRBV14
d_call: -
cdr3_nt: TGTGCCAGCAGCCAAGGGAGATCCTATGGCTACACCTTC
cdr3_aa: CASSQGRSYGYTF

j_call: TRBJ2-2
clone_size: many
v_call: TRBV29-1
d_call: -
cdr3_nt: TGCAGCGTTGATCCGGGGGCGGGTGTCGGGGAGCTGTTTTTT
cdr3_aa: CSVDPGAGVGELFF

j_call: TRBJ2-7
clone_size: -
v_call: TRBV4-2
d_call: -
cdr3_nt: TGTGCCAGCAGCCAAGAACAGGGTACCTACGACGAGCAGTACTTC
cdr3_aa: CASSQEQGTYDEQYF

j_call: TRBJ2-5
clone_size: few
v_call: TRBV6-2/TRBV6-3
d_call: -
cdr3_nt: TGTGCCAGCAGTGAGGATCCCGGGACGGCGGAGCCCCAGTACTTC
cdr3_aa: CASSEDPGTAEPQYF

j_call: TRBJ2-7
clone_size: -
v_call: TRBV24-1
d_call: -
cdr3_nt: TGTGCCACCCCCCAGGGGAGTACGCACGAGCAGTACTTC
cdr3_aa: CATPQGSTHEQYF

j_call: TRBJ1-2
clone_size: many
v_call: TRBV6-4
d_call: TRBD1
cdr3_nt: TGTGCCAGCAGTGACGAACAGGGGGCGGAGGTCTACACCTTC
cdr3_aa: CASSDEQGAEVYTF

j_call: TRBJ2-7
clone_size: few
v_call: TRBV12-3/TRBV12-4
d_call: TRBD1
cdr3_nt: TGTGCCAGCAGTCTCCGGGACAGCTTGACCTACGAGCAGTACTTC
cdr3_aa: CASSLRDSLTYEQYF

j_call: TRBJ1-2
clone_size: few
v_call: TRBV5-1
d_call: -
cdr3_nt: TGCGCCAGCAGCTTGGTTCCACACACATCCAACTATGGCTACACCTTC
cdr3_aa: CASSLVPHTSNYGYTF

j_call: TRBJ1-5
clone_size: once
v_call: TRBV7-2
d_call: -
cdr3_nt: TGTGCCAGCAGCTTAGATAACCGGGGCAATCAGCCCCAGCATTTT
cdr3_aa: CASSLDNRGNQPQHF

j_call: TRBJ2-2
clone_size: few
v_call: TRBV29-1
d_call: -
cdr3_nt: TGCAGCGCCGAAAAGGGGACGGGGACCGGGGAGCTGTTTTTT
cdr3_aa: CSAEKGTGTGELFF

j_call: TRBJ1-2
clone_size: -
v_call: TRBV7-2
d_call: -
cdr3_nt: TGTGCCAGCAGGTTACCGGAACCGAATGGCTATGGCTACACCTTC
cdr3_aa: CASRLPEPNGYGYTF